These 5 T cell receptor beta chains were all obtained from the same sample, sequenced in a study of CD8 T cells in Susac syndrome. 0.5 to 1 ug RNA was reverse transcribed with random hexamers. TCRdb reprocessed the immunoSEQ multiplex PCR reads via MiXCR and lists one record per CDR3 protein. This repertoire shows approximately 120,000 distinct CDR3 sequences, around 94% found once; its top ten account for roughly 0.08%. Sequencing was carried out using CD4+ T cells from PBMCs. These receptors came from a human donor in good health.

The V and J genes are TRBV4-1 and TRBJ2-2; D unresolved. Germline CDR1 and CDR2: MGHRA and YSYEKL. The CDR3 contains 15 residues. Trimming took off 4 bases at V and 5 bases at J, with 14 bases between the two ends. CDR3 sequence: CASSLLLLDTGELFF. The CDR3 DNA sequence: TGCGCCAGCAGCCTCCTCCTCTTAGATACCGGGGAGCTGTTTTTT.

The V gene is TRBV9, the J gene TRBJ1-1; D is uncertain. The germline V gene has CDR1 SGDLS and CDR2 YYNGEE. Trimming removed 0 bases at V and 12 bases at J, with 15 bases between. CDR3 length: 13 amino acids. Written as DNA, the CDR3 is TGTGCCAGCAGCGTAGGCTCGAGGATGGGAACTTTCTTT. It translates to CASSVGSRMGTFF.

The chain is built from TRBV7-2 and TRBJ2-5, with D maybe TRBD2 (5 bases). V was clipped by 5 bases and J by 3 bases, with 22 bases between them. CDR1 is SGHTA and CDR2 is FQGNSA in the germline V gene. The CDR3 has 17 amino acids. This CDR3 reads CASSRSPRLAAKETQYF. Written as DNA, the CDR3 is TGTGCCAGCAGCCGCTCCCCACGCCTAGCAGCAAAAGAGACCCAGTACTTC. Complete variable domain (other parts from reference TRBV7-2 and TRBJ2-5): GAGVSQSPSNKVTEKGKDVELRCDPISGHTALYWYRQSLGQGLEFLIYFQGNSAPDKSGLPSDRFSAERTGGSVSTLTIQRTQQEDSAVYLCASSRSPRLAAKETQYFGPGTRLLVL.

The chain uses TRBV29-1 and TRBJ1-1; 7 positions agree with TRBD1. The CDR3 runs 13 residues. Trimming at V came to 6 bases and at J to 5 bases, leaving 9 bases not matched to a gene. Germline values: CDR1 SQVTM, CDR2 ANQGSEA. In DNA, the CDR3 is TGCAGCGTAATACAGGGGAGGGGGACTGAAGCTTTCTTT. Its protein product is CSVIQGRGTEAFF.

This clonotype was recorded only once. The V and J genes are TRBV18 and TRBJ1-1; 7 bases map to TRBD1. V shed 0 bases, J shed 1 base, and the junction held 5 bases outside the gene matches. This CDR3 has 16 amino acids. Germline-derived CDR1 and CDR2 are KGHSH and LQKENI. CDR3: CASSPPTGRANTEAFF. For the CDR3, the DNA is TGTGCCAGCTCACCACCGACAGGGAGGGCGAACACTGAAGCTTTCTTT. Supplemented by reference TRBV18 and TRBJ1-1, the full variable domain reads NAGVMQNPRHLVRRRGQEARLRCSPMKGHSHVYWYRQLPEEGLKFMVYLQKENIIDESGMPKERFSAEFPKEGPSILRIQQVVRGDSAAYFCASSPPTGRANTEAFFGQGTRLTVV.